The clone carrying this T cell receptor beta chain was recorded a few times. The entry originates in a study of cytomegalovirus exposure and HLA in healthy donors. The PCR ran on 60 Vbeta and 13 Jbeta primers. The repertoire was sequenced with immunoSEQ multiplex PCR; TCRdb's copy has only in-frame clones and lacks some. The table records approximately 90,000 clones, less than 80% of them present only once. The V gene lost 5 bases and the J gene lost 0 bases, with 16 bases spanning the gap. The CDR3 covers 16 residues. Per the germline V gene, CDR1 is SGHVS and CDR2 is FQNEAQ. This receptor was taken from a male donor in good health and CMV-seronegative. Material for sequencing was PBMCs. J is TRBJ1-1 and V is TRBV7-8; tentatively, D is TRBD1 (6 bases). CDR3 sequence reads: CASSPRTALMNTEAFF. The CDR3 region has the DNA TGTGCCAGCAGCCCAAGGACAGCGCTTATGAACACTGAAGCTTTCTTT.